A single sample gave rise to the 13 T cell receptor beta chains below, sequenced in a study of T-cell reconstitution after alpha-beta-depleted transplantation in children. It was with unique molecular identifiers that the TCRbeta library was prepared. In TCRdb, the PCR reads were re-called with MiXCR into one record per CDR3 protein. The data show 170,000 or so distinct CDR3 sequences, about 6.8% seen once. The source was PBMCs from the stem cell graft donor, collected from the stem cell graft. The source is a human donor who donated a stem cell graft to a child with Wiskott-Aldrich syndrome.

This clonotype has more than one count but fewer than ten. The chain carries TRBV5-1 and TRBJ2-2; TRBD2 aligns across 8 bases. Germline CDR1 and CDR2: SGHRS and YFSETQ. The ends lost 2 bases at V and 0 bases at J; junction bases unmatched: 6. This CDR3 is 17 amino acids long. The CDR3 here is CASSFPRGGSNTGELFF. For the CDR3, the DNA is TGCGCCAGCAGCTTCCCTCGGGGGGGATCGAACACCGGGGAGCTGTTTTTT. Together with reference TRBV5-1 and TRBJ2-2, the CDR3 gives the full variable domain: KAGVTQTPRYLIKTRGQQVTLSCSPISGHRSVSWYQQTPGQGLQFLFEYFSETQRNKGNFPGRFSGRQFSNSRSEMNVSTLELGDSALYLCASSFPRGGSNTGELFFGEGSRLTVL.

Many counts were recorded for this clonotype. The CDR3 sequence is CASSSQRASYNEQFF. In nucleotides, the CDR3 is TGTGCCAGCAGCTCACAGCGGGCTTCCTACAATGAGCAGTTCTTC. The V and J genes are TRBV5-6 and TRBJ2-1; TRBD2 might be the D (6 bases). The CDR3 totals 15 residues. Germline CDR1 SGHDT, CDR2 YYEEEE. Deletions cut 3 bases from V and 1 base from J, with 11 bases between. Combining the CDR3 with reference TRBV5-6 and TRBJ2-1 gives the whole variable domain DAGVTQSPTHLIKTRGQQVTLRCSPKSGHDTVSWYQQALGQGPQFIFQYYEEEERQRGNFPDRFSGHQFPNYSSELNVNALLLGDSALYLCASSSQRASYNEQFFGPGTRLTVL.

This clonotype was seen at least ten times. The chain recombines TRBV4-1 with TRBJ1-5, with D possibly matching TRBD1 (6 bases). Trimming cost V 2 bases and J 1 base, with 9 bases left between them. The CDR3 spans 15 residues. Germline V CDR1 and CDR2: MGHRA, YSYEKL. Here the CDR3 DNA reads TGCGCCAGCAGCCAACACAGGGTGAGCAATCAGCCCCAGCATTTT. As protein: CASSQHRVSNQPQHF.

This clonotype was recorded at least ten times. V is TRBV4-1 and J is TRBJ2-7, with TRBD2 identical over 9 bases. The CDR3 contains 16 residues. With V trimmed by 0 bases and J by 6 bases, 9 bases remained unmatched. Germline-derived CDR1 and CDR2 are MGHRA and YSYEKL. The CDR3 here is CASSQDRGGVAPEQYF. The DNA for the CDR3 is TGCGCCAGCAGCCAAGATCGCGGGGGGGTAGCTCCCGAGCAGTACTTC.

In this sample, this clonotype turned up many times. The chain couples TRBV20-1 to TRBJ2-3; 8 nucleotides agree with TRBD2. The CDR3 contains 13 residues. Per germline, CDR1 DFQATT and CDR2 SNEGSKA (reference sequence). The CDR3: CSGTLAGTDTQYF. CDR3 DNA: TGCAGCGGAACACTAGCGGGCACAGATACGCAGTATTTT.

At least ten counts were recorded for this clonotype. The genes are TRBV4-2 and TRBJ2-7; 10 bases match TRBD2. The CDR3 is 15 amino acids. The germline V gene encodes CDR1 LGHNA and CDR2 YNFKEQ. V lost 1 base to trimming and J lost 4 bases; unmatched junction nucleotides: 4. The DNA for the CDR3 is TGTGCCAGCAGCCAAGGGACTAGCGGTCTATACGAGCAGTACTTC. Translating it yields CASSQGTSGLYEQYF.

The chain is built from TRBV5-1 and TRBJ1-1; 10 nucleotides align to TRBD1. This CDR3 has 16 residues. V was pared by 2 bases and J by 4 bases, with 8 bases of the junction left unmatched. Germline lookup yields CDR1 SGHRS and CDR2 YFSETQ. CDR3 amino acids: CASSFQTGGGGTEAFF. The CDR3 DNA follows: TGCGCCAGCAGCTTTCAGACAGGGGGCGGAGGCACTGAAGCTTTCTTT.

This clonotype was seen at least ten times. The chain uses TRBV6-1 and TRBJ2-2; D possibly matches TRBD1 or TRBD2 (6 bases each). The CDR3 totals 15 residues. V was clipped by 6 bases and J by 1 base, with 12 bases between them. CDR1 is MNHNS and CDR2 is SASEGT in the germline V gene. CDR3 in DNA: TGTGCCAGCAGGGGGGGCCTTTTGAACACCGGGGAGCTGTTTTTT. It encodes CASRGGLLNTGELFF.

This clonotype was observed many times. V gene TRBV5-1 combines with J gene TRBJ1-4; 7 nucleotides align to TRBD1. J was trimmed by 8 bases and V by 4 bases; bases with no gene match: 8. Germline CDR1 is SGHRS and CDR2 is YFSETQ. The CDR3 loop spans 14 amino acids. This CDR3 reads CASSPGRGREKLFF. The CDR3, as DNA: TGCGCCAGCAGCCCCGGGAGGGGGCGAGAAAAACTGTTTTTT.

This chain connects TRBV5-1 to TRBJ1-2; D is undetermined. V was shortened by 2 bases and J by 0 bases, with 11 bases between the two germline ends. The CDR3 sequence is 15 residues long. The germline gives CDR1 SGHRS, CDR2 YFSETQ. CDR3 in amino acids: CASSFDGFTNYGYTF. CDR3 nucleotide sequence: TGCGCCAGCAGCTTCGACGGTTTTACTAACTATGGCTACACCTTC.

There are a few counts of this clonotype. The chain couples TRBV11-3 to TRBJ2-2, with 11 bases identical to TRBD2. This CDR3 has 16 amino acids. V lost 7 bases to trimming and J lost 1 base; unmatched junction nucleotides: 5. Germline-derived CDR1 and CDR2 are SGHNT and YENEEA. Written as DNA, the CDR3 is TGTGCCAGCAAACTAGCGGGAGTACGGAACACCGGGGAGCTGTTTTTT. It translates to CASKLAGVRNTGELFF.

There are a few counts of this clonotype. The V gene is TRBV30, the J gene TRBJ1-5; D gene ambiguous. This CDR3 spans 13 amino acids. Trimming pared 4 bases from V and 0 bases from J, leaving 7 bases between. The germline gives CDR1 GTSNPN, CDR2 SVGIG (reference sequence). CDR3 amino acids: CAWTGDSNQPQHF. As DNA, the CDR3 is TGTGCCTGGACAGGCGATAGCAATCAGCCCCAGCATTTT.

The V and J genes are TRBV20-1 and TRBJ1-2, with D uncertain. The CDR3 sequence is 16 residues long. Trimming cost V 0 bases and J 7 bases, with 21 bases left between them. Germline lookup yields CDR1 DFQATT and CDR2 SNEGSKA (reference sequence). Written as DNA, the CDR3 is TGCAGTGCTAGAGATTTCCGCGGCGGGCCTATGGCTGGCTACACCTTC. Translation: CSARDFRGGPMAGYTF.